The TCR beta chain under discussion was sequenced for a study of T-cell reconstitution after alpha-beta-depleted transplantation in children. Unique molecular identifiers were used to barcode this TCRbeta library. TCRdb reanalysed the PCR reads using MiXCR and keeps one entry per CDR3 protein. The data contain about 410,000 distinct CDR3 sequences, over 20% of them singletons. CDR3 length: 14 amino acids. Germline lookup yields CDR1 ENHRY and CDR2 SYGVKD. V was trimmed by 3 bases and J by 0 bases, leaving 9 bases between them. The sequence was obtained from a human donor who donated a stem cell graft to a child with acute myeloid leukemia. The sample in question was PBMCs from the stem cell graft donor, obtained from the stem cell graft. The rearrangement uses TRBV10-3 and TRBJ2-7; no firm D call. The CDR3 region is CAISEGLASYEQYF. DNA for the CDR3: TGTGCCATCAGTGAAGGATTGGCCTCCTACGAGCAGTACTTC.